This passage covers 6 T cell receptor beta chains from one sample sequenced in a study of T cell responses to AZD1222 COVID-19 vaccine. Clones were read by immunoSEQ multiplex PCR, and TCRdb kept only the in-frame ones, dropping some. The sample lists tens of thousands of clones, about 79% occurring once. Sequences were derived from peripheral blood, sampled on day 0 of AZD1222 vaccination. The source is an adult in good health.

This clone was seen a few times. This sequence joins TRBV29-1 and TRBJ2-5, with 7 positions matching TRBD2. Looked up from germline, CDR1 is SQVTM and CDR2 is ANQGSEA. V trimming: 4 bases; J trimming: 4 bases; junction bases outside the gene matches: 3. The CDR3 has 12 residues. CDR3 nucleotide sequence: TGCAGCGTTGTTGGGACTATAGAGACCCAGTACTTC. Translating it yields CSVVGTIETQYF. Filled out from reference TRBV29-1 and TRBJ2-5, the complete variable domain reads SAVISQKPSRDICQRGTSLTIQCQVDSQVTMMFWYRQQPGQSLTLIATANQGSEATYESGFVIDKFPISRPNLTFSTLTVSNMSPEDSSIYLCSVVGTIETQYFGPGTRLLVL.

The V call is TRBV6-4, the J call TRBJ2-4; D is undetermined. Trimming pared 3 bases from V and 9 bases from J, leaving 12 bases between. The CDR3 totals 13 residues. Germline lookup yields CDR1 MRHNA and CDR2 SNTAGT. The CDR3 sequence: CASSDFPGGIQYF. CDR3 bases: TGTGCCAGCAGTGATTTCCCCGGCGGCATTCAGTACTTC.

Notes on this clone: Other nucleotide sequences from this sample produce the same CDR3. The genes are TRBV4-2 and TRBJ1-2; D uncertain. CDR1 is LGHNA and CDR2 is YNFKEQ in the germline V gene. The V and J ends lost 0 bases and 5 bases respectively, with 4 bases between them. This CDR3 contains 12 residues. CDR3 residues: CASSQDGYGYTF. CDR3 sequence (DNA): TGTGCCAGCAGCCAAGACGGTTATGGCTACACCTTC.

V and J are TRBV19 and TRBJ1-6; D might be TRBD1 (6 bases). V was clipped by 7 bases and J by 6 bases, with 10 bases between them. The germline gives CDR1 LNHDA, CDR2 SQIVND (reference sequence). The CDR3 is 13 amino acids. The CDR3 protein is CASNDRINSPLHF. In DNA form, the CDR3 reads TGTGCCAGTAACGACAGGATTAATTCACCCCTCCACTTT.

The CDR3 reads CASSLYPGEQYV. CDR3 DNA: TGTGCCAGCAGCTTATACCCGGGCGAGCAGTACGTC. The chain combines TRBV11-2 with TRBJ2-7; D not resolved. Germline assignment: CDR1 SGHAT and CDR2 FQNNGV. The V and J ends lost 2 bases and 6 bases respectively, with 8 bases between them. The CDR3 spans 12 residues.

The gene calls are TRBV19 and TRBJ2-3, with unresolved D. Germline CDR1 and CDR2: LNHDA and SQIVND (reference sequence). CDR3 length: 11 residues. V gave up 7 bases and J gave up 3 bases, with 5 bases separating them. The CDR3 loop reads CASTPTDTQYF. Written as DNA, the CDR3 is TGTGCCAGTACCCCGACAGATACGCAGTATTTT.